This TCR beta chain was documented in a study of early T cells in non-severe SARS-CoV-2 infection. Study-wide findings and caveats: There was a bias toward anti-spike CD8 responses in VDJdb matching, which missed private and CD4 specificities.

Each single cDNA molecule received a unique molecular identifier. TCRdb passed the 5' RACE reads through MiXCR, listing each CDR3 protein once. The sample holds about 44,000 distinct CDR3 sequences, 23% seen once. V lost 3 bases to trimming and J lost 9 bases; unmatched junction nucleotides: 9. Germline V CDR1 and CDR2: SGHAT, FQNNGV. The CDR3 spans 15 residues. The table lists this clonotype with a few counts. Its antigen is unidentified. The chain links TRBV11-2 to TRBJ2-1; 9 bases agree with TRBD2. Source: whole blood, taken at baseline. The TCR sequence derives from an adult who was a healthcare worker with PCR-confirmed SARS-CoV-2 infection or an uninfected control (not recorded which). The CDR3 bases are TGTGCCAGCAGCTTGTTAGCGGGGGCCGGGCGTGAGCAGTTCTTC. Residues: CASSLLAGAGREQFF.